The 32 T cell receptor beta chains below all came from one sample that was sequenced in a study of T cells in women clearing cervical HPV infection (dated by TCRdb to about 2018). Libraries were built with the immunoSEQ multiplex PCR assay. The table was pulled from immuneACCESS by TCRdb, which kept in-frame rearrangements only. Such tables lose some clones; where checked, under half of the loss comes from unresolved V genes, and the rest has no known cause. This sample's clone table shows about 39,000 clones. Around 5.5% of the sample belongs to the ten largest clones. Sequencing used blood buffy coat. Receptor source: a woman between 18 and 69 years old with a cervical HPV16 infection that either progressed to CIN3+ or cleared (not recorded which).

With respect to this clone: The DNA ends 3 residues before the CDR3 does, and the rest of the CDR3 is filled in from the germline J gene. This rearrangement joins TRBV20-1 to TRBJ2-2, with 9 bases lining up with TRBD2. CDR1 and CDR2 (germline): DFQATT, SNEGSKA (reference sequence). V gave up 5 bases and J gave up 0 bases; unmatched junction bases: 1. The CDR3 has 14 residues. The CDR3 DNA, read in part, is TGCAGTGCTGCGGGGGGGGCGAACACCGGGGAG. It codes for CSAAGGANTGE. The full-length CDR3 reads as CSAAGGANTGELFF.

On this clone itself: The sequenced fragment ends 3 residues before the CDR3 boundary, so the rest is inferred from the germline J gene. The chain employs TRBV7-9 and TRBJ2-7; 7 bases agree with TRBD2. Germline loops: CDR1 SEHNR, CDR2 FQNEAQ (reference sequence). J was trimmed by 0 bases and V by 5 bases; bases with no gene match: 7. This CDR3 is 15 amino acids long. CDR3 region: CASSVGLPSSYEQYF. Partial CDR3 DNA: TGTGCCAGCAGCGTGGGACTACCTTCCTCCTACGAG.

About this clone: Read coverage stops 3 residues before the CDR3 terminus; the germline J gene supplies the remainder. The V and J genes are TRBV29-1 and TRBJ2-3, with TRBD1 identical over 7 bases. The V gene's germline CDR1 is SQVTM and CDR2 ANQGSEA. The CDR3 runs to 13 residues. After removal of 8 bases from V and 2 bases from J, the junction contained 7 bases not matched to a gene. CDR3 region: CSLKGTVTDTQYF. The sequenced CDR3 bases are TGCAGCCTAAAGGGGACAGTCACAGATACG.

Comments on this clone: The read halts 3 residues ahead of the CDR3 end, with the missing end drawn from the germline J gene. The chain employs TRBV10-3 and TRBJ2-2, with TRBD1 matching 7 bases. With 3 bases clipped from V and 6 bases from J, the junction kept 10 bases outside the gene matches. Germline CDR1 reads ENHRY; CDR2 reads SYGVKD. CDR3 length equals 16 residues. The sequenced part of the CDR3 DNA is TGTGCCATCAGTGAAATTCCACAGGGGTCCTCCGGGGAG. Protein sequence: CAISEIPQGSSGE. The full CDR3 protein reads CAISEIPQGSSGELFF.

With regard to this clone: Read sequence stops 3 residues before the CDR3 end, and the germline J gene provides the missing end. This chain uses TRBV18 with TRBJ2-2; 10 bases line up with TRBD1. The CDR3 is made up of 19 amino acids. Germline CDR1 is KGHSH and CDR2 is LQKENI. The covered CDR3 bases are TGTGCCAGCTCACCACCGAGGACAGGGGGATTTTCAACTAATGAAAAG. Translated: CASSPPRTGGFSTNEK. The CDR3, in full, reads CASSPPRTGGFSTNEKLFF.

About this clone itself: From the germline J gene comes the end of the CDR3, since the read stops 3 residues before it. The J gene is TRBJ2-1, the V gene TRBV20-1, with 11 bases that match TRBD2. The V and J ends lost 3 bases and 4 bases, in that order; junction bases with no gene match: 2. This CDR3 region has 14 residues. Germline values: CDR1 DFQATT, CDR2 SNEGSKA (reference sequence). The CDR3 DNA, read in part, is TGCAGTGCTAGGACTAGCGGGGTTTACAATGAG. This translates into CSARTSGVYNE. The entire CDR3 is CSARTSGVYNEQFF.

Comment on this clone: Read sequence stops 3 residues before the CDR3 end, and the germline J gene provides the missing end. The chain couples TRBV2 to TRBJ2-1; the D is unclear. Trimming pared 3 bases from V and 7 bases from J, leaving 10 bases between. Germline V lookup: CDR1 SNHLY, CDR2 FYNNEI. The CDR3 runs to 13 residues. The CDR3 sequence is CASSELKANEQFF. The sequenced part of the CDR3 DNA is TGTGCCAGCAGTGAGTTAAAAGCGAATGAG. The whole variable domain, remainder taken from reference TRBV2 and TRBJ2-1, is EPEVTQTPSHQVTQMGQEVILRCVPISNHLYFYWYRQILGQKVEFLVSFYNNEISEKSEIFDDQFSVERPDGSNFTLKIRSTKLEDSAMYFCASSELKANEQFFGPGTRLTVL.

The CDR3 sequence: CASSLQGLGEAFF. CDR3 DNA, as far as it was read: TGTGCCAGCAGCCTACAGGGGCTGGGTGAA. V usage is TRBV7-9 and J usage is TRBJ1-1; TRBD1 matches 7 bases. The CDR3 is cut off 3 residues early in the read; its end comes from the germline J gene. CDR1 is SEHNR and CDR2 is FQNEAQ in the germline V gene (reference sequence). CDR3 length: 13 residues. V shed 5 bases, J shed 7 bases, and the junction held 7 bases outside the gene matches.

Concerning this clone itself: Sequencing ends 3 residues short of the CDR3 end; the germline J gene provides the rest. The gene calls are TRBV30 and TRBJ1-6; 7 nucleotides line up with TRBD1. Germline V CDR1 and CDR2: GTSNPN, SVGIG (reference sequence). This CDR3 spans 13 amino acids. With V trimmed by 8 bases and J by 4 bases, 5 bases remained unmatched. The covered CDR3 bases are TGTGCCGGTACGGGACAGTATAATTCACCC. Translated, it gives CAGTGQYNSP. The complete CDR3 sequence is CAGTGQYNSPLHF.

Incomplete CDR3 DNA: TGTGCCAGCAGTTCAGGGAACACCGGGGAG. Its translation is CASSSGNTGE. The CDR3 in full is CASSSGNTGELFF. The chain uses TRBV28 and TRBJ2-2; no reliable D call. The CDR3 is cut off 3 residues early in the read; its end comes from the germline J gene. From germline, CDR1 is MDHEN and CDR2 SYDVKM. This CDR3 is 13 amino acids long. Trimming took off 4 bases at V and 1 base at J, with 4 bases between the two ends.

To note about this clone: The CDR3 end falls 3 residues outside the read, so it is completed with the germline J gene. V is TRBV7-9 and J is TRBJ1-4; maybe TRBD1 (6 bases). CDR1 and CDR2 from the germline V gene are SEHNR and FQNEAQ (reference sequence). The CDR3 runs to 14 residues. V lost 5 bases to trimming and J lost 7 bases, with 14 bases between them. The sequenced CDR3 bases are TGTGCCAGCAGCGTTCAGGGGAGGGGTGAAAAA. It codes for CASSVQGRGEK. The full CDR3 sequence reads CASSVQGRGEKLFF.

The CDR3 region is CASSQDPGNYGYTF. The sequenced part of the CDR3 DNA is TGCGCCAGCAGCCAAGACCCGGGGAACTATGGC. The V gene is TRBV4-1, the J gene TRBJ1-2, with D hard to call. The read comes to an end 3 residues before the CDR3 does, leaving the germline J gene to fill in the end. Germline V CDR1 and CDR2: MGHRA, YSYEKL. The CDR3 runs to 14 residues. Trimming cost V 0 bases and J 2 bases, with 7 bases left between them.

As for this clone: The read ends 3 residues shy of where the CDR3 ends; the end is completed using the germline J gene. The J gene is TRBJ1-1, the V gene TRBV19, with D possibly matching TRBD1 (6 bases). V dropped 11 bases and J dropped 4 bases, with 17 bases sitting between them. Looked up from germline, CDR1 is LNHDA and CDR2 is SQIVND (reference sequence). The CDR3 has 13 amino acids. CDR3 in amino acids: CARTSGDGTEAFF. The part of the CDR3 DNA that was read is TGTGCCCGGACCTCAGGGGACGGCACTGAA. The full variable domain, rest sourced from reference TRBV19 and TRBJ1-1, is DGGITQSPKYLFRKEGQNVTLSCEQNLNHDAMYWYRQDPGQGLRLIYYSQIVNDFQKGDIAEGYSVSREKKESFPLTVTSAQKNPTAFYLCARTSGDGTEAFFGQGTRLTVV.

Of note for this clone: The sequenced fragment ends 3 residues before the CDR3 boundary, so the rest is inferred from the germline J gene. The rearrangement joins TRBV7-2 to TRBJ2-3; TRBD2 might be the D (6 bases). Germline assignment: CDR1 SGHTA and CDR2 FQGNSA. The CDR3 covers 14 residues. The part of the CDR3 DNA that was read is TGTGCCAGCAGCTTAGCGCGGGGCCAAGAGACG. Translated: CASSLARGQET. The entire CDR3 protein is CASSLARGQETQYF.

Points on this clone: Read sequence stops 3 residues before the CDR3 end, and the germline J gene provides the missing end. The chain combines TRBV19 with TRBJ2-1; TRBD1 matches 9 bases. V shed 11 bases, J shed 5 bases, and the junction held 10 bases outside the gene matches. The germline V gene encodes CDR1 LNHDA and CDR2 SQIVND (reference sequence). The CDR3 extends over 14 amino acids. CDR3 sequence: CAAATGTGNNEQFF. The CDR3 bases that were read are TGTGCCGCCGCAACTGGGACAGGGAACAATGAG. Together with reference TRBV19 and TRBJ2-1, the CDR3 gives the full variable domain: DGGITQSPKYLFRKEGQNVTLSCEQNLNHDAMYWYRQDPGQGLRLIYYSQIVNDFQKGDIAEGYSVSREKKESFPLTVTSAQKNPTAFYLCAAATGTGNNEQFFGPGTRLTVL.

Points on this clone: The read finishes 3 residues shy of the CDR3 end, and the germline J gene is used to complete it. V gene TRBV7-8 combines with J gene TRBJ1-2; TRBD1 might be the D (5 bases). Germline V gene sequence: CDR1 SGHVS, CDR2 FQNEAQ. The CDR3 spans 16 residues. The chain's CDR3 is CASIPGLAGPTDTYTF. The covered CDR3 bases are TGTGCCAGCATACCGGGACTAGCGGGACCCACAGATACC.

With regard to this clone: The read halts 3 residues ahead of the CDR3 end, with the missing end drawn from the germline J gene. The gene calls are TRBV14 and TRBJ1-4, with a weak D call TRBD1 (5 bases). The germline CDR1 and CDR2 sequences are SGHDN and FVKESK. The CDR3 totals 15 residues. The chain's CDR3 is CASSQTAAGANVLFF. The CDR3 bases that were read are TGTGCCAGCAGCCAAACGGCAGCTGGGGCCAACGTA.

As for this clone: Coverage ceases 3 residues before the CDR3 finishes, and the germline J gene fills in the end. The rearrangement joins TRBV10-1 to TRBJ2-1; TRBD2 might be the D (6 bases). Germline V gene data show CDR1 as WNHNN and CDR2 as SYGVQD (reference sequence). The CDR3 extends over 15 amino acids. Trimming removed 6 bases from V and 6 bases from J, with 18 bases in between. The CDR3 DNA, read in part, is TGCGCCAGCAGCAGACGACTCGGGACTCCCAATGAG. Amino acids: CASSRRLGTPNE. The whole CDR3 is CASSRRLGTPNEQFF.

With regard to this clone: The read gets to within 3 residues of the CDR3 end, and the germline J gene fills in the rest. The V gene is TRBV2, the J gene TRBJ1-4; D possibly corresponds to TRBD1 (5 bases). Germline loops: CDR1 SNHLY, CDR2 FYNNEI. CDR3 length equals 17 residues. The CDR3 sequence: CASSEGLSSSGANVLFF. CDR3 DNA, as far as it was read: TGTGCCAGCAGTGAGGGGCTGAGTAGCTCTGGGGCCAACGTA.

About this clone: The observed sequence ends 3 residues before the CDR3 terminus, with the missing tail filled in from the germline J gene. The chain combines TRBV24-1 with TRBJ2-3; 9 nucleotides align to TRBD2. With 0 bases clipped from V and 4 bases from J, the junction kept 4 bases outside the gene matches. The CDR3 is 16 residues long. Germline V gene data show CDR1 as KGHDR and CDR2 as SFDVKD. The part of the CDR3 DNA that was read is TGTGCCACCAGTGATTTGGCTAGCGGGAAGGCAGATACG. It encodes CATSDLASGKADT. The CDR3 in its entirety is CATSDLASGKADTQYF.

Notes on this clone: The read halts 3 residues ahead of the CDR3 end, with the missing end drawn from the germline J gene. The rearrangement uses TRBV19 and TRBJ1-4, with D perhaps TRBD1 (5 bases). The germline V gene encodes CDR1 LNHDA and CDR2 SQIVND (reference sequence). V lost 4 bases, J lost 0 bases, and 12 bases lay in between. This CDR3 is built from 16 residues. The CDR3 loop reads CASSTGTTTTNEKLFF. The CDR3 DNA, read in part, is TGTGCCAGTAGTACGGGGACTACCACAACTAATGAAAAA.

CDR3 sequence reads: CASSHARQALTDTYTF. The covered CDR3 bases are TGTGCCAGCTCACACGCTAGACAGGCCCTGACAGATACC. This chain joins TRBV18 and TRBJ1-2, with TRBD1 as a possible D gene (6 bases). The missing CDR3 end, 3 residues past where the read stops, is filled in from the germline J gene. Germline values: CDR1 KGHSH, CDR2 LQKENI. This CDR3 region has 16 residues.

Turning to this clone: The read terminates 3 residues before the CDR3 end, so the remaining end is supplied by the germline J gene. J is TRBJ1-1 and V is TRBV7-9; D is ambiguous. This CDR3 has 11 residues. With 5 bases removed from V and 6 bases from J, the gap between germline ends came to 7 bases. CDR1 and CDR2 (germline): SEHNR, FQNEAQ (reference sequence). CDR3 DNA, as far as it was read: TGTGCCAGCAGCGCTAGCTCTGAA. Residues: CASSASSE. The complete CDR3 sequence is CASSASSEAFF.

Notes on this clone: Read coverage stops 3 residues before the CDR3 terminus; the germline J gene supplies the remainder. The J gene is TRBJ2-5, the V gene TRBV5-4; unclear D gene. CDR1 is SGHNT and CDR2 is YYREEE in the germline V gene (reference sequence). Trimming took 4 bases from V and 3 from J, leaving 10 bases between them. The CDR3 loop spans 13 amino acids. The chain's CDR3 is CASSPFGEETQYF. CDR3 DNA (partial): TGTGCCAGCAGCCCCTTCGGTGAAGAGACC.

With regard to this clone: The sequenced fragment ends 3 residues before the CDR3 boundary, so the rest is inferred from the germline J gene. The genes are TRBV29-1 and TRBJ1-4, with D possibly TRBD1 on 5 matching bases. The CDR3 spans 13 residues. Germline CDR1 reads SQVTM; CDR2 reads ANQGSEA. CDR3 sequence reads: CSVHFSGANVLFF. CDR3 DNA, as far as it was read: TGCAGCGTCCACTTTTCTGGGGCCAACGTA.

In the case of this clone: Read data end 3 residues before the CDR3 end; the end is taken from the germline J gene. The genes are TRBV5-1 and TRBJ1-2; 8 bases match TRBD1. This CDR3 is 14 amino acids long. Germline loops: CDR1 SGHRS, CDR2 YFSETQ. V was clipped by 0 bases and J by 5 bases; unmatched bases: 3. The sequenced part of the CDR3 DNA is TGCGCCAGCAGCTTGGGGGACAGGTCTTATGGC. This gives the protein CASSLGDRSYG. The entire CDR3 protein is CASSLGDRSYGYTF. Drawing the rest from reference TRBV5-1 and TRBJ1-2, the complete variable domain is KAGVTQTPRYLIKTRGQQVTLSCSPISGHRSVSWYQQTPGQGLQFLFEYFSETQRNKGNFPGRFSGRQFSNSRSEMNVSTLELGDSALYLCASSLGDRSYGYTFGSGTRLTVV.

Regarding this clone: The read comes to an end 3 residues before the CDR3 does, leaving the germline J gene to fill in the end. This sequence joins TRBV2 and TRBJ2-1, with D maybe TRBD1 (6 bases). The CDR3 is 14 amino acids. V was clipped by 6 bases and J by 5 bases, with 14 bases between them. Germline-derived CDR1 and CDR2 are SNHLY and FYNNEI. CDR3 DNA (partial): TGTGCCAGCAGAACTGGTAGGACAGACAATGAG. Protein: CASRTGRTDNE. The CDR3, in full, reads CASRTGRTDNEQFF.

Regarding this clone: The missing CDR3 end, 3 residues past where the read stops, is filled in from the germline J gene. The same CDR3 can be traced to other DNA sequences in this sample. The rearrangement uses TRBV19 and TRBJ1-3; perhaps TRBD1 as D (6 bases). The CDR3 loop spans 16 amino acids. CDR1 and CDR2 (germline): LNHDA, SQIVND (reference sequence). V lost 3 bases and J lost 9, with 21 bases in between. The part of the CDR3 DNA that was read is TGTGCCAGTAGTATTATTCCAGGGGCCACGAGCTCCACC. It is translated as CASSIIPGATSST. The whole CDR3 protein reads CASSIIPGATSSTIYF. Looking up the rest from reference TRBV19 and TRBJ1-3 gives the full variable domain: DGGITQSPKYLFRKEGQNVTLSCEQNLNHDAMYWYRQDPGQGLRLIYYSQIVNDFQKGDIAEGYSVSREKKESFPLTVTSAQKNPTAFYLCASSIIPGATSSTIYFGEGSWLTVV.

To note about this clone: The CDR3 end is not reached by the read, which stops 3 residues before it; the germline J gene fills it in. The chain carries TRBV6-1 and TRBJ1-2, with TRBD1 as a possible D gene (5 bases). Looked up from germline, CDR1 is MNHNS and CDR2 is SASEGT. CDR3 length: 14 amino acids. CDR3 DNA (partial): TGTGCCAGCAGTGGACATGAGAACACCGGGGGA. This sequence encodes CASSGHENTGG. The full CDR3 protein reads CASSGHENTGGYTF.

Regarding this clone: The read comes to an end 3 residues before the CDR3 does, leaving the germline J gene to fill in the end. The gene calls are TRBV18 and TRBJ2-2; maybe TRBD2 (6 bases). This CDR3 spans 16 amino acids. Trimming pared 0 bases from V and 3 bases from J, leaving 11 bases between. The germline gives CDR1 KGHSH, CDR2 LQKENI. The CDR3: CASSPPWDSHTGELFF. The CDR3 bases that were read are TGTGCCAGCTCACCACCTTGGGACTCCCACACCGGGGAG.

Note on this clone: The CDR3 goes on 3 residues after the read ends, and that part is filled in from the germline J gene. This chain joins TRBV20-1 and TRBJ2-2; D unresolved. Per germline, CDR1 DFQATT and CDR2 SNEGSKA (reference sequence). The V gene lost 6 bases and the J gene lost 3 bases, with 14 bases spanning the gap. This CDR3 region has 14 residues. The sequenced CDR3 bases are TGCAGTGCCACCCCTCCTACCCACACCGGGGAG. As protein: CSATPPTHTGE. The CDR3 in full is CSATPPTHTGELFF.

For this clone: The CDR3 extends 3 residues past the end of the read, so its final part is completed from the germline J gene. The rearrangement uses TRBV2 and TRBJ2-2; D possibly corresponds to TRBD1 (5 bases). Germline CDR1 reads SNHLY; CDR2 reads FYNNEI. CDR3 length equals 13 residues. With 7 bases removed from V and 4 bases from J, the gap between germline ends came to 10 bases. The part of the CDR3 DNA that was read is TGTGCCAGCAAGAAGGACACCACCGGGGAG. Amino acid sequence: CASKKDTTGE. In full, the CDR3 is CASKKDTTGELFF.